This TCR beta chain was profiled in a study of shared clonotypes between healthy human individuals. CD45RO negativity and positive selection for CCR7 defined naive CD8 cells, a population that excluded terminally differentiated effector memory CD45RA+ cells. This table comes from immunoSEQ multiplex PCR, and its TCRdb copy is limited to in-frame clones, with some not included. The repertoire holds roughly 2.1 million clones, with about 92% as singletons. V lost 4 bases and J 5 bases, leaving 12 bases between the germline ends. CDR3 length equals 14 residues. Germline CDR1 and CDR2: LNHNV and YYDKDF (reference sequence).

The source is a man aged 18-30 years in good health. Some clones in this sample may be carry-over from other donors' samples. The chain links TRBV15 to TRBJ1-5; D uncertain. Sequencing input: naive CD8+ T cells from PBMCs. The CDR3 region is CATSTPGRDQPQHF. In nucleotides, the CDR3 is TGTGCCACCAGCACTCCCGGCCGGGATCAGCCCCAGCATTTT.